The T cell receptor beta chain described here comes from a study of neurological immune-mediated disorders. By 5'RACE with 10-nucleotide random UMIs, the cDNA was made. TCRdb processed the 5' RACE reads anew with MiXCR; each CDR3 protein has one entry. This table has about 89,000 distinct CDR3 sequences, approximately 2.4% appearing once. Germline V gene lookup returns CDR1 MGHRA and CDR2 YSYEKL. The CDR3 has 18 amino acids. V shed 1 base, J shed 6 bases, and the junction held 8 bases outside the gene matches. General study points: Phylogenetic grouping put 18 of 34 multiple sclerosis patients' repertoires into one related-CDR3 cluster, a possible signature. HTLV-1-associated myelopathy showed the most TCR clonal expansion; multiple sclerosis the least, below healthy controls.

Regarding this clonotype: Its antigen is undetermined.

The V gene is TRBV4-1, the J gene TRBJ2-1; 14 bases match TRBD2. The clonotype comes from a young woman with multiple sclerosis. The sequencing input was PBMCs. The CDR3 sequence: CASSQVDMGLAGVNEQFF. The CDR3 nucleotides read TGCGCCAGCAGCCAAGTGGATATGGGACTAGCGGGAGTCAATGAGCAGTTCTTC.